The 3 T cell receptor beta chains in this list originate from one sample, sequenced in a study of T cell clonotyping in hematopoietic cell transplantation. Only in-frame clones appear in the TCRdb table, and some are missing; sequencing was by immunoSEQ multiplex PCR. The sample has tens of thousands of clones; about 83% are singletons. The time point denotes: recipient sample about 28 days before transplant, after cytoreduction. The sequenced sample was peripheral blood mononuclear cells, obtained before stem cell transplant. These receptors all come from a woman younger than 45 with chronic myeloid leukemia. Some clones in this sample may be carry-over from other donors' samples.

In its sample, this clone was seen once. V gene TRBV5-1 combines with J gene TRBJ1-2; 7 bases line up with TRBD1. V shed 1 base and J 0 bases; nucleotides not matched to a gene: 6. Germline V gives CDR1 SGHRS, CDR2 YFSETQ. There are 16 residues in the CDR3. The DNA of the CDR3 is TGCGCCAGCAGCTTGACCGGGACAGCAGCTAACTATGGCTACACCTTC. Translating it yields CASSLTGTAANYGYTF.

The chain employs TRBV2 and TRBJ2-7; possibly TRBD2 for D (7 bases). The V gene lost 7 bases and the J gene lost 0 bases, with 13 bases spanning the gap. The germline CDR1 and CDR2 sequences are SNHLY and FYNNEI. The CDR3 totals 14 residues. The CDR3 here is CASKLGGASYEQYF. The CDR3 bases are TGTGCCAGCAAGCTGGGGGGGGCCTCCTACGAGCAGTACTTC.

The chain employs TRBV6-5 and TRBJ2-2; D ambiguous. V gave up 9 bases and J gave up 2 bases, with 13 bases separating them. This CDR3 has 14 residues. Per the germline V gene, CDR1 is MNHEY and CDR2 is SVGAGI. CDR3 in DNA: TGTGCCAGTAGGCGGTCGACAAACACCGGGGAGCTGTTTTTT. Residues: CASRRSTNTGELFF.